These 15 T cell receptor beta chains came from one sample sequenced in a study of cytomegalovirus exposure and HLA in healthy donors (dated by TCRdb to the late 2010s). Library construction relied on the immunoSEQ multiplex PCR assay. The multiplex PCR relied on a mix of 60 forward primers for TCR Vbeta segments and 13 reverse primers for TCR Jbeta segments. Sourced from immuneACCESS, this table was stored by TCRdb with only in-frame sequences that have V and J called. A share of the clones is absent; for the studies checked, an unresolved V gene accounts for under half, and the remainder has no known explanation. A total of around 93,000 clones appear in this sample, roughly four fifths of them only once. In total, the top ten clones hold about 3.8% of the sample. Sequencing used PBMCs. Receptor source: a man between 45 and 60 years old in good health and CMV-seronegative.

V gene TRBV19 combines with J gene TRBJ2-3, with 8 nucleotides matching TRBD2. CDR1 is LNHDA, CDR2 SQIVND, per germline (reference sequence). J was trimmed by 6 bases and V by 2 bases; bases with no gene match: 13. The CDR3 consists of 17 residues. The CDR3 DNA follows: TGTGCCAGTAGTATATGGCGGGAGGTCCCCGATTCGGATACGCAGTATTTT. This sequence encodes CASSIWREVPDSDTQYF.

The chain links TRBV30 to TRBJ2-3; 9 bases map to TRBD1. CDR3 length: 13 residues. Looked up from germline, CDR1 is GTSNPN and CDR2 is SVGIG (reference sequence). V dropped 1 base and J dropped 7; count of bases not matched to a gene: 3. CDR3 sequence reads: CAWSADRGNTQYF. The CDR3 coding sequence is TGTGCCTGGAGTGCCGACAGGGGGAATACGCAGTATTTT.

The CDR3 here is CASSLNGGAGELFF. In DNA form, the CDR3 reads TGTGCCAGCAGCTTAAACGGAGGGGCCGGGGAGCTGTTTTTT. V is TRBV7-3 and J is TRBJ2-2, with a weak D call TRBD2 (6 bases). The CDR3 totals 14 residues. Between the trimmed V and J ends, which lost 1 base and 6 bases, there was a span of 9 bases. CDR1 is SGHTA and CDR2 is FQGTGA in the germline V gene.

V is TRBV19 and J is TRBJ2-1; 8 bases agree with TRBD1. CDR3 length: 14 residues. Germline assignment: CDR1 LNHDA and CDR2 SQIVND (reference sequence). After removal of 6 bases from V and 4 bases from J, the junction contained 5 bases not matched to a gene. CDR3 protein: CASSPQGAYNEQFF. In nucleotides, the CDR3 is TGTGCCAGTAGCCCCCAGGGGGCTTACAATGAGCAGTTCTTC.

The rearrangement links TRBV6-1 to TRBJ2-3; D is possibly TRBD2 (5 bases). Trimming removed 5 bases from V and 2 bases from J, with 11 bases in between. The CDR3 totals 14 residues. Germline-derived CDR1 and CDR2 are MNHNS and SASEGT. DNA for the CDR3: TGTGCCAGCAGTTCGGGATCCCTCACAGATACGCAGTATTTT. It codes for CASSSGSLTDTQYF.

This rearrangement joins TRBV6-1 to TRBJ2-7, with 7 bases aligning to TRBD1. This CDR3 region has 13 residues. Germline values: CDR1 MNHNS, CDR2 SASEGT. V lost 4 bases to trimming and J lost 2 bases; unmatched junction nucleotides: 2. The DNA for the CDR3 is TGTGCCAGCAGTGTGGGGACAGCCTACGAGCAGTACTTC. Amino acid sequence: CASSVGTAYEQYF.

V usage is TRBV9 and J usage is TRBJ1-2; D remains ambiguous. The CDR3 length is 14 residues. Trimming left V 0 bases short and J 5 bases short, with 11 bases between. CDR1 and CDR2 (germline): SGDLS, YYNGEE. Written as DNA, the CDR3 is TGTGCCAGCAGCGTAGGTTCAGCGGGGTATGGCTACACCTTC. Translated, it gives CASSVGSAGYGYTF.

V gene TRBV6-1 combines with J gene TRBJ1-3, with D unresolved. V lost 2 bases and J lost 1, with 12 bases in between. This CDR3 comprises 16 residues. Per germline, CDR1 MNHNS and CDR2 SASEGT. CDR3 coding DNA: TGTGCCAGCAGTGAAAATTTGGAGCAATCTGGAAACACCATATATTTT. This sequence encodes CASSENLEQSGNTIYF.

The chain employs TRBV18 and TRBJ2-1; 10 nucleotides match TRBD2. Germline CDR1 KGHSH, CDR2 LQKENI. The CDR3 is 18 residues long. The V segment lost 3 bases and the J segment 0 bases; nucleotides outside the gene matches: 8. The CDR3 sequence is CASSPLAGGRSSYNEQFF. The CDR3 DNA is TGTGCCAGCTCACCCTTAGCGGGAGGACGAAGCTCCTACAATGAGCAGTTCTTC.

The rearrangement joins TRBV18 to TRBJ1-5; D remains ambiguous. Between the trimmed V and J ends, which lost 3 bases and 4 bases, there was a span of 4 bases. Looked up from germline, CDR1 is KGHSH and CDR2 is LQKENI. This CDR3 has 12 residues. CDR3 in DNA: TGTGCCAGCTCACCCCCTAATCAGCCCCAGCATTTT. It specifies CASSPPNQPQHF.

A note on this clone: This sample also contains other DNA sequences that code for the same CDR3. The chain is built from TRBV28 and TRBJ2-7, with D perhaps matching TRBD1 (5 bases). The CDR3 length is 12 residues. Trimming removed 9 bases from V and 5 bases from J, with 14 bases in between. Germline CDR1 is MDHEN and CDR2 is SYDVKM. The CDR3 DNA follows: TGTGCCAGTAGGGGTAGTACGAACGAGCAGTACTTC. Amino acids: CASRGSTNEQYF. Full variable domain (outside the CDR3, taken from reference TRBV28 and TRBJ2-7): DVKVTQSSRYLVKRTGEKVFLECVQDMDHENMFWYRQDPGLGLRLIYFSYDVKMKEKGDIPEGYSVSREKKERFSLILESASTNQTSMYLCASRGSTNEQYFGPGTRLTVT.

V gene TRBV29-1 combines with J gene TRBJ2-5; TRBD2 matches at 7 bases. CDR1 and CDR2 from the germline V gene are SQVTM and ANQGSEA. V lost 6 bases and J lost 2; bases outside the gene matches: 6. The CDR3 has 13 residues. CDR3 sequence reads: CSVPLAAQETQYF. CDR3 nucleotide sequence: TGCAGCGTCCCCCTAGCGGCTCAAGAGACCCAGTACTTC.

CDR3 sequence: CASRGTGGGYSYEQYF. The CDR3 DNA reads TGTGCCAGCAGGGGTACAGGGGGCGGTTACTCCTACGAGCAGTACTTC. The V and J genes are TRBV27 and TRBJ2-7; TRBD1 aligns across 9 bases. CDR3 length equals 16 residues. Unmatched junction bases numbered 9, after V lost 6 bases and J lost 0 bases. Germline V gene sequence: CDR1 MNHEY, CDR2 SMNVEV (reference sequence).

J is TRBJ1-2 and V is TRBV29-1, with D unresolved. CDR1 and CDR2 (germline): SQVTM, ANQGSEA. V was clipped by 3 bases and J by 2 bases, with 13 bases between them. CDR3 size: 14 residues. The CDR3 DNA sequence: TGCAGCGTTGATTTAGCTCGTCAAAACTATGGCTACACCTTC. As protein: CSVDLARQNYGYTF. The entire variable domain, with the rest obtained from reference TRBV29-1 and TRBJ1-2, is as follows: SAVISQKPSRDICQRGTSLTIQCQVDSQVTMMFWYRQQPGQSLTLIATANQGSEATYESGFVIDKFPISRPNLTFSTLTVSNMSPEDSSIYLCSVDLARQNYGYTFGSGTRLTVV.

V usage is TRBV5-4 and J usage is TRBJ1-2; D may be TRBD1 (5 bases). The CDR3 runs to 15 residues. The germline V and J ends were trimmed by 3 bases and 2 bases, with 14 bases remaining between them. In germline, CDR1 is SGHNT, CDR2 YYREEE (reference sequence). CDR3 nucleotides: TGTGCCAGCAGCTCCCAGGAAGGGGCGAACTATGGCTACACCTTC. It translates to CASSSQEGANYGYTF.